This section outlines one T cell receptor beta chain sequence together with its context. Its antigen is currently unknown. The junction does not match germline at one end; this may be a read error. Germline CDR1 SSHAT, CDR2 FNYEAQ (reference sequence). The CDR3 is 13 residues long. Prepared TCR beta cDNA libraries contained unique molecular identifiers. The authors obtained some 500,000 cDNA molecules from roughly 1.1 to 9.2 million T cells. A single record per CDR3 protein comes from TCRdb applying MiXCR to the PCR reads. The sample lists fewer than 900,000 distinct CDR3 sequences, 46% seen once, with around 4.7% in the top ten. The data originate from a study of post-analysis software for immune sequencing data. Study overall: Some patients lacked subtype; others had relapsing-remitting, secondary progressive or progressive-relapsing disease. Study-level points and caveats: In patients, about five TRBV segments were more frequent than in controls, with TRBV5-6, TRBV5-1 and TRBV20-1 among them. Same-batch preparations were strongly co-clustered by F measure. Controls showed significantly higher normalized Chao1 diversity than did multiple sclerosis patients.

The receptor was isolated from a girl aged 5-17 years with multiple sclerosis. This chain joins TRBV7-7 and TRBJ2-3; D is uncertain. The source material was blood. For the CDR3, the DNA is TGTGCTAGCAGCTTAGAAAGCACAGATACGCAGTATTTT. Amino acid sequence: CASSLESTDTQYF.